Given below is one T cell receptor beta chain in context. Its recognized antigen is unknown. Base-call qualities are not available, and no considerably larger clone is one nucleotide away. CDR1 and CDR2 are read off the germline V gene as SQVTM and ANQGSEA. From the cysteine up to the phenylalanine, the CDR3 has a length of 12 residues. The entry retains the CDR3 DNA only, 36 bases that are in frame from base 1. V lost 3 bases and J lost 2 bases; the stretch between them is 6 bases long. Genomic DNA was isolated from the sorted cells so that the TCRbeta CDR3 region could be sequenced. The immunoSEQ Assay was used for sequencing of TCRbeta CDR3 regions. The source is immuneACCESS, and TCRdb retained only in-frame sequences with V and J called. Part of the clones is not carried over; for the studies checked, unresolved V genes explain less than half of this, and the remainder is unexplained. This sample holds approximately 60,000 clones; roughly 80% were observed only once. The leading ten clones occupy around 5% of the sample.

This specimen comes from a study of OX40 agonist ivuxolimab in advanced cancers. Some background on the complete study: Ivuxolimab, which targeted the costimulatory receptor OX40 (CD134), was an agonistic, fully human IgG2 monoclonal antibody. Intravenous ivuxolimab was administered to patients every 2 weeks at six dose levels: 0.01, 0.1, 0.3, 1.5, 3 and 10 mg/kg. Among the approximately 54 dose-escalation patients, around 20 had hepatocellular carcinoma, around 15 melanoma, 9 renal cell carcinoma and 9 head and neck cancer. In the dose-escalation cohort, 82.7% of patients were male, and the mean age was around 60 years, with a range of about 23 to 85. Prior anti-PD-1, anti-PD-L1 or anti-CTLA-4 therapy was permitted, and roughly two fifths of dose-escalation patients had received checkpoint inhibitors. Partial responses occurred in three dose-escalation patients, of whom one had hepatocellular carcinoma and two had cutaneous melanoma. Peripheral TCRbeta sequencing aimed to test whether ivuxolimab altered TCR sequence diversity and caused clonal T-cell expansion. The paper covers the monotherapy dose-escalation part of the phase I ivuxolimab trial, which included N ≈ 54 patients. Overall study outcomes, separate from this receptor: Partial responders in the 0.1-3.0 mg/kg groups had among the lowest normalized peripheral clonal expansion, especially among CD8+ T cells. On average, CD8+ T cells showed more expanded clones than CD4+ T cells after ivuxolimab. Low levels of normalized T-cell clonal expansion were also seen in some patients who did not respond. Clonal expansion of both CD4+ and CD8+ blood T cells was observed from baseline to week 6 at doses 0.1 to 3.0 mg/kg. Which antigens the clonally expanded peripheral T cells were specific for was not determined.

Patients with autoimmune disease history or receiving systemic immunosuppression were excluded from the trial. Peripheral blood for TCR sequencing was collected from all dose cohorts at baseline, on cycle 4 day 1, and on cycle 7 day 1. The samples were drawn from a first-in-human, open-label, multicenter phase I dose-escalation trial of ivuxolimab. Adults with locally advanced or metastatic melanoma, renal cell, hepatocellular, or head and neck squamous cell carcinoma were enrolled in the trial. Before TCR sequencing, CD4+ T cells and CD8+ T cells were sorted from peripheral blood as separate populations.

The sequence links TRBV29-1 to TRBJ2-3; too little of a D gene remains to name it. Source: CD4+ or CD8+ T cells sorted from blood, taken in a trial of the OX40 agonist ivuxolimab. The source of this sequence is an adult with an advanced solid tumor such as melanoma, head and neck, liver or kidney cancer. CDR3 protein: CSVDSATDTQYF. The DNA is as follows: TGCAGCGTTGATTCAGCCACAGATACGCAGTATTTT.